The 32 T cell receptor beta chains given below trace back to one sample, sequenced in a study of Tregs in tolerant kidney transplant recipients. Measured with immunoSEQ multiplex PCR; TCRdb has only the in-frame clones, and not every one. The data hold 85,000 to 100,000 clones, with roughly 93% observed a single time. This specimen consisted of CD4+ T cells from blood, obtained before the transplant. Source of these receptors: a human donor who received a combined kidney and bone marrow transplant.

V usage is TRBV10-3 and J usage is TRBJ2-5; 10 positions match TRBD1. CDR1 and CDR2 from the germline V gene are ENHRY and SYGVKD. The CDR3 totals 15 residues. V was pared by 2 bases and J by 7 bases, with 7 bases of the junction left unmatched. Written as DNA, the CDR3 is TGTGCCATCAGTGAGAGGACAGGGGGATTAGGGACCCAGTACTTC. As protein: CAISERTGGLGTQYF.

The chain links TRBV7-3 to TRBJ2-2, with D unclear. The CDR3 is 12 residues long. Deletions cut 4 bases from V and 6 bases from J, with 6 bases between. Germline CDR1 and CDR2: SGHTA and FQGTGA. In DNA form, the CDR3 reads TGTGCCAGCAGCTCCCTCTCCGGGGAGCTGTTTTTT. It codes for CASSSLSGELFF.

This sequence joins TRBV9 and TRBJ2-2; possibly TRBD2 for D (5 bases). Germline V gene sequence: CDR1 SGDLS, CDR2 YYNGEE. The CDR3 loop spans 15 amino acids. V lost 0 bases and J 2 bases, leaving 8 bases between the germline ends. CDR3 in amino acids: CASSVGTGNTGELFF. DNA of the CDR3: TGTGCCAGCAGCGTAGGGACGGGAAACACCGGGGAGCTGTTTTTT.

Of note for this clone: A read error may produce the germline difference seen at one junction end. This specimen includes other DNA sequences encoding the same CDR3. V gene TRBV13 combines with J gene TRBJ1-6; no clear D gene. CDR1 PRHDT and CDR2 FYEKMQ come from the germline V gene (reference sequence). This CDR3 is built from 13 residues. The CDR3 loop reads CASRSRYNSPLHF. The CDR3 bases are TGTGCCAGCAGATCCAGGTATAATTCCCCCCTCCACTTT.

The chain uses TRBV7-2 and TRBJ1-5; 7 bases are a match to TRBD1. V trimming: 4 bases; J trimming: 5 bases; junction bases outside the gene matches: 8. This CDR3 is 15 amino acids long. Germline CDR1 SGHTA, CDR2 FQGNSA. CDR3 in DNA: TGTGCCAGCAGCTGGACAGGTGGTGGTTATCAGCCCCAGCATTTT. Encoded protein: CASSWTGGGYQPQHF. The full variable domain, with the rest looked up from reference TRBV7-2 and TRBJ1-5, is GAGVSQSPSNKVTEKGKDVELRCDPISGHTALYWYRQSLGQGLEFLIYFQGNSAPDKSGLPSDRFSAERTGGSVSTLTIQRTQQEDSAVYLCASSWTGGGYQPQHFGDGTRLSIL.

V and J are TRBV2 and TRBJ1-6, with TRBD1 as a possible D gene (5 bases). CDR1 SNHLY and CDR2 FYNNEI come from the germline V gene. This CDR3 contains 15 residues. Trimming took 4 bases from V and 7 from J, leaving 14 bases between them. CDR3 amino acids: CASSVETASNSPLHF. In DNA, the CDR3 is TGTGCCAGCAGTGTGGAGACAGCGTCGAATTCACCCCTCCACTTT.

This chain's CDR3 is CASSIPGLDTEAFF. The DNA for the CDR3 is TGTGCCAGTAGTATACCAGGTTTGGACACTGAAGCTTTCTTT. V gene TRBV19 combines with J gene TRBJ1-1; no reliable D call. The V gene's germline CDR1 is LNHDA and CDR2 SQIVND (reference sequence). Between the trimmed V and J ends, which lost 2 bases and 3 bases, there was a span of 10 bases. There are 14 residues in the CDR3.

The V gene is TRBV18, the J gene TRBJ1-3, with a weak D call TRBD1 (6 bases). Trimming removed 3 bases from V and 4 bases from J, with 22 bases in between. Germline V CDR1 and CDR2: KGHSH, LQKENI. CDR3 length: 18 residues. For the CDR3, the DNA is TGTGCCAGCTCACCCTCGATAAACCGGGACACAACGGGAAACACCATATATTTT. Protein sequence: CASSPSINRDTTGNTIYF.

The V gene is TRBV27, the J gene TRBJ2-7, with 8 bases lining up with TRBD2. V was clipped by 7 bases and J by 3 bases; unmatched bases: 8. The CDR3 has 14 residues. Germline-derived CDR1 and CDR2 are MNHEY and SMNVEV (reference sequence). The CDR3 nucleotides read TGTGCCAGCACCCCAGCGGGAGCTTACTACGAGCAGTACTTC. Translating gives CASTPAGAYYEQYF.

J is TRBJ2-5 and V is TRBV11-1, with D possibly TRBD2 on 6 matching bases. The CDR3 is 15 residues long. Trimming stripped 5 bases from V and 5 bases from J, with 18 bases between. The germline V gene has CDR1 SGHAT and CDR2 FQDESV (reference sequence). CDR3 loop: CASSASGGMVETQYF. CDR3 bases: TGTGCCAGCAGCGCCTCCGGGGGAATGGTGGAGACCCAGTACTTC.

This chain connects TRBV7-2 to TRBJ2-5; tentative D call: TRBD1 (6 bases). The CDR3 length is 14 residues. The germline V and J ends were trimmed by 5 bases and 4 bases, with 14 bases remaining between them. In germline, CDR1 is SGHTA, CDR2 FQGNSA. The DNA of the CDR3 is TGTGCCAGCAGCACGGGACAAAGAAGAGAGACCCAGTACTTC. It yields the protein CASSTGQRRETQYF.

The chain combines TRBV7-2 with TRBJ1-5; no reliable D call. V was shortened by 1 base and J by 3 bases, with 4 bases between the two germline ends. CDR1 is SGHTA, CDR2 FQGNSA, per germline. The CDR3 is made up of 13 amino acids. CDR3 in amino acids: CASSLDTNQPQHF. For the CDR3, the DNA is TGTGCCAGCAGCTTAGACACCAATCAGCCCCAGCATTTT.

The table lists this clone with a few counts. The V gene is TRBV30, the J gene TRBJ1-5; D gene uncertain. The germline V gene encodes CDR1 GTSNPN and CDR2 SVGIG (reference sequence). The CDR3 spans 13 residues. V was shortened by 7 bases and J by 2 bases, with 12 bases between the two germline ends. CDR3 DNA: TGTGCCTTACAGCTATCGGGCAATCAGCCCCAGCATTTT. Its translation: CALQLSGNQPQHF. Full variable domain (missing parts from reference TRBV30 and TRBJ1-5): SQTIHQWPATLVQPVGSPLSLECTVEGTSNPNLYWYRQAAGRGLQLLFYSVGIGQISSEVPQNLSASRPQDRQFILSSKKLLLSDSGFYLCALQLSGNQPQHFGDGTRLSIL.

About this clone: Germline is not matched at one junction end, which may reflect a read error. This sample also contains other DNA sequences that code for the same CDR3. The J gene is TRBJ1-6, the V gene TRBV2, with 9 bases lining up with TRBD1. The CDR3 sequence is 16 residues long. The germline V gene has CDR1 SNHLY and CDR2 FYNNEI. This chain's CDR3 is CASSPQGAENNSPLHF. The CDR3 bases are TGTGCCAGCAGCCCACAGGGGGCGGAAAATAATTCCCCCCTCCACTTT.

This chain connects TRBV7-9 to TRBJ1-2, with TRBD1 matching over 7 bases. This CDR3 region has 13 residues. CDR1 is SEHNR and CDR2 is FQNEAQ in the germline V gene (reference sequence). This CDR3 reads CGTGRALDYGYTF. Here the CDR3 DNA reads TGTGGGACAGGCCGAGCTCTGGACTATGGCTACACCTTC.

CDR3: CASSPRGGGNSEAFF. In DNA form, the CDR3 reads TGTGCCAGCAGCCCTCGGGGCGGAGGGAACTCCGAAGCTTTCTTT. This rearrangement joins TRBV9 to TRBJ1-1; D might be TRBD1 (5 bases). The germline V gene has CDR1 SGDLS and CDR2 YYNGEE. V lost 4 bases, J lost 8 bases, and 21 bases lay in between. CDR3 length: 15 amino acids.

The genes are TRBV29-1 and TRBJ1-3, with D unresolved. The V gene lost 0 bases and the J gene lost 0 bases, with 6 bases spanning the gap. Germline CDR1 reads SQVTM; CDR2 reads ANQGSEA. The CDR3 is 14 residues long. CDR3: CSVEDGNSGNTIYF. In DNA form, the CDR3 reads TGCAGCGTTGAAGACGGGAACTCTGGAAACACCATATATTTT.

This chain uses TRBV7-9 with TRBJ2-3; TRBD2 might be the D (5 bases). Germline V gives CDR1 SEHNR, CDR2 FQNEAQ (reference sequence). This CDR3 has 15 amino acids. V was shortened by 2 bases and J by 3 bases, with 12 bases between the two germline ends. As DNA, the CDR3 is TGTGCCAGCAGCTTACATGACGACTATACAGATACGCAGTATTTT. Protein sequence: CASSLHDDYTDTQYF.

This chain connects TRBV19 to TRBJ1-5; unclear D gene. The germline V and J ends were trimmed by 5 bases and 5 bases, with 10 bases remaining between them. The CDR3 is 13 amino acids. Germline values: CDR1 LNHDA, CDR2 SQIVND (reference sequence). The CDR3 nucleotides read TGTGCCAGTAGTTCTCAGAAAGATCAGCCCCAGCATTTT. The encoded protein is CASSSQKDQPQHF.

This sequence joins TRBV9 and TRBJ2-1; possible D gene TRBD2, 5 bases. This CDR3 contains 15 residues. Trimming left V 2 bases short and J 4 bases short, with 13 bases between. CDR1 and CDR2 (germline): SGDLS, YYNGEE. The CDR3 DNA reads TGTGCCAGCAGCGTTTCTAGCAGAGAGTACAATGAGCAGTTCTTC. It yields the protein CASSVSSREYNEQFF.

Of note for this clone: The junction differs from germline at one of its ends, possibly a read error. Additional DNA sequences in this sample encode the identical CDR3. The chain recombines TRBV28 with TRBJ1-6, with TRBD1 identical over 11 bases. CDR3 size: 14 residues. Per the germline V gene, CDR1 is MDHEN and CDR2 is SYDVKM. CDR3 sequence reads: CASSADRGHSPLHF. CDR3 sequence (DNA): TGTGCCAGCAGCGCGGACAGGGGGCATTCCCCCCTCCACTTT.

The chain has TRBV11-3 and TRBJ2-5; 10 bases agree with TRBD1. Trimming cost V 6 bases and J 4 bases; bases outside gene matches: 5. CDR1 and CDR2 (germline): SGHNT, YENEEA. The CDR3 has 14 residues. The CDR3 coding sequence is TGTGCCAGCAGGCCGACAGGGGGCAGAGAGACCCAGTACTTC. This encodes CASRPTGGRETQYF.

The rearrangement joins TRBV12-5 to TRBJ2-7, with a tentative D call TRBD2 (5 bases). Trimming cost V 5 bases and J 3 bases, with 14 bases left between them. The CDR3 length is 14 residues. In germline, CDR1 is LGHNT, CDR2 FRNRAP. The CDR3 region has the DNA TGTGCTAGTGGTACCTACAAAGGGAGCTACGAGCAGTACTTC. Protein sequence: CASGTYKGSYEQYF.

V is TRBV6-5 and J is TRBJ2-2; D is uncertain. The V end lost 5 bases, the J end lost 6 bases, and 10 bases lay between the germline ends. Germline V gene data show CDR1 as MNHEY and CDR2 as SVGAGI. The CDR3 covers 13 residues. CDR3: CASSDNQAGELFF. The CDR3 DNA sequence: TGTGCCAGCAGTGACAATCAGGCCGGGGAGCTGTTTTTT.

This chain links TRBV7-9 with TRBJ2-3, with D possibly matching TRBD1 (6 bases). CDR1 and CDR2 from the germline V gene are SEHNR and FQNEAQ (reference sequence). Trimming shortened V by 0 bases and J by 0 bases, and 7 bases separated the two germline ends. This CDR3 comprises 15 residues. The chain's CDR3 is CASSLAQGSTDTQYF. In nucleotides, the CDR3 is TGTGCCAGCAGCTTAGCACAGGGAAGCACAGATACGCAGTATTTT.

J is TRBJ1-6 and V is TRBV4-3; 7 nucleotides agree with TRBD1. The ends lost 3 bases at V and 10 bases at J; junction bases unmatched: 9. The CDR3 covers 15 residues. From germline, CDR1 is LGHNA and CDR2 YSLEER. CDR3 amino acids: CASSQAPRGSSPLHF. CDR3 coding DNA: TGCGCCAGCAGCCAGGCCCCCAGGGGGAGCTCACCCCTCCACTTT.

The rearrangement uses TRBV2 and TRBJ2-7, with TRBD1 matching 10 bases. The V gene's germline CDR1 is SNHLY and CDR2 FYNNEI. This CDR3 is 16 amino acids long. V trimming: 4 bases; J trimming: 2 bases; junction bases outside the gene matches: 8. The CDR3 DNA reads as TGTGCCAGCAGTGTGTTAATCGGGACAGGGGCCTACGAGCAGTACTTC. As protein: CASSVLIGTGAYEQYF.

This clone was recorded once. CDR3 in amino acids: CASSRLNTDTQYF. Here the CDR3 DNA reads TGTGCCAGCTCACGGCTTAACACAGATACGCAGTATTTT. This chain links TRBV18 with TRBJ2-3; D ambiguous. The CDR3 length is 13 residues. CDR1 and CDR2 from the germline V gene are KGHSH and LQKENI. The V end lost 4 bases, the J end lost 2 bases, and 7 bases lay between the germline ends.

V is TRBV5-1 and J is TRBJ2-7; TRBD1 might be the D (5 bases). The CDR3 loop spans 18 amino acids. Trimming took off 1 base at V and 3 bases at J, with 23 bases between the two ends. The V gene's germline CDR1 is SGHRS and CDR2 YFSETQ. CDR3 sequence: CASSLLFRTPDLNYEQYF. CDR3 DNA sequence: TGCGCCAGCAGCTTGCTGTTTCGGACACCCGATTTAAACTACGAGCAGTACTTC. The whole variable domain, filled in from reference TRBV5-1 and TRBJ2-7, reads KAGVTQTPRYLIKTRGQQVTLSCSPISGHRSVSWYQQTPGQGLQFLFEYFSETQRNKGNFPGRFSGRQFSNSRSEMNVSTLELGDSALYLCASSLLFRTPDLNYEQYFGPGTRLTVT.

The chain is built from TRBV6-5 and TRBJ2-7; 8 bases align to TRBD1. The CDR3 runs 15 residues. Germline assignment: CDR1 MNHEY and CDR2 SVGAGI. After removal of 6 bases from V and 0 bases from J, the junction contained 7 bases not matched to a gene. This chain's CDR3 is CASRPGTGSSYEQYF. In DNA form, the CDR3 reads TGTGCCAGCAGACCGGGGACAGGTAGCTCCTACGAGCAGTACTTC.

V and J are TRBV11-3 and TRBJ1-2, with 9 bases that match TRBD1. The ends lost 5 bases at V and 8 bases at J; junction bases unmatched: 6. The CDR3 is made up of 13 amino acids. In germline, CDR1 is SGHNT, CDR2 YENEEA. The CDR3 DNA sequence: TGTGCCAGCAGCCTCGGGACAGGGTACGGCTACACCTTC. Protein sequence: CASSLGTGYGYTF. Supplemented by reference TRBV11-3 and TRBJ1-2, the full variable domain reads EAGVVQSPRYKIIEKKQPVAFWCNPISGHNTLYWYLQNLGQGPELLIRYENEEAVDDSQLPKDRFSAERLKGVDSTLKIQPAELGDSAVYLCASSLGTGYGYTFGSGTRLTVV.

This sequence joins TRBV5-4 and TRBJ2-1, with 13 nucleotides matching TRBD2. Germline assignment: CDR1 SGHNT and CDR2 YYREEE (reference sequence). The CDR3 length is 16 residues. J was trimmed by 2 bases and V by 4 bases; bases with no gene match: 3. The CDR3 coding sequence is TGTGCCAGCAGCCAGGGACTAGCGGGAACCTACAATGAGCAGTTCTTC. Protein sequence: CASSQGLAGTYNEQFF.